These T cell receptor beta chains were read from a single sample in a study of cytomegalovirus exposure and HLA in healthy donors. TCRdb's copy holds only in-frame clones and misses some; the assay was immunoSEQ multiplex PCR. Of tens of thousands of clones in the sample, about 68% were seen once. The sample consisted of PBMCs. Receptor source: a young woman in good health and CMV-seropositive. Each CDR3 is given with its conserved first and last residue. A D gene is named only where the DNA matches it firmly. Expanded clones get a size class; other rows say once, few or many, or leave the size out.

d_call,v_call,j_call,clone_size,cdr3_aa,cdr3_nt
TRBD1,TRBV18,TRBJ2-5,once,CASSPGRGPGETQYF,TGTGCCAGCTCACCAGGCAGGGGGCCTGGGGAGACCCAGTACTTC
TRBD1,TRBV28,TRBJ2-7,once,CASSLGQDIYSYEQYF,TGTGCCAGCAGCCTAGGACAGGACATCTACTCCTACGAGCAGTACTTC
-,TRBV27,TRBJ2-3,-,CASSLMVEAGSGTDTQYF,TGTGCCAGCAGTTTAATGGTGGAGGCAGGATCAGGCACAGATACGCAGTATTTT
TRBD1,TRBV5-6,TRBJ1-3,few,CASSSTGLSGNTIYF,TGTGCCAGCAGCTCGACAGGGCTCTCTGGAAACACCATATATTTT
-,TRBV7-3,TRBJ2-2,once,CASSVGVPGELFF,TGTGCCAGCAGCGTAGGGGTCCCCGGGGAGCTGTTTTTT
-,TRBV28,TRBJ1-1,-,CASSLRRVWRAFF,TGTGCCAGCAGTTTAAGGAGGGTGTGGCGGGCTTTCTTT
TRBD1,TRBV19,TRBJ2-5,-,CASSNPGTGGEETQYF,TGTGCCAGTAGCAACCCCGGGACAGGGGGGGAAGAGACCCAGTACTTC
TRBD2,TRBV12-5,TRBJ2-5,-,CASGRTSGSSVEETQYF,TGTGCTAGTGGCAGGACTAGCGGGAGTTCGGTGGAAGAGACCCAGTACTTC
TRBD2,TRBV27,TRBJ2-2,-,CASSRILAGVVRELFF,TGTGCCAGCAGTCGCATTCTAGCGGGAGTTGTCAGGGAGCTGTTTTTT
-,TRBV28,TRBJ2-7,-,CASRRLELGGEQYF,TGTGCCAGCAGGCGACTTGAGCTAGGGGGCGAGCAGTACTTC
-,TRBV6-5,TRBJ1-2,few,CASSYGGYGYTF,TGTGCCAGCAGTTACGGGGGGTATGGCTACACCTTC
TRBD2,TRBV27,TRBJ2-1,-,CASSLSVLAGRYNEQFF,TGTGCCAGCAGTTTATCGGTTCTAGCGGGAAGGTACAATGAGCAGTTCTTC
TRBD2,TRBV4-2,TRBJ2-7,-,CASSQDHAGETASGAYEQYF,TGTGCCAGCAGCCAAGATCACGCGGGGGAAACCGCTAGCGGGGCCTACGAGCAGTACTTC
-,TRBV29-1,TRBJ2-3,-,CSAITGVYRGTDTQYF,TGCAGCGCGATTACAGGCGTATACCGGGGCACAGATACGCAGTATTTT
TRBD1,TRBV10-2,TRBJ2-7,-,CASSVGQGPTYEQYF,TGCGCCAGCAGTGTAGGACAGGGGCCCACCTACGAGCAGTACTTC
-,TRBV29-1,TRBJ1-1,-,CSVALRQANTEAFF,TGCAGCGTTGCCCTAAGACAAGCGAACACTGAAGCTTTCTTT
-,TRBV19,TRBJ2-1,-,CASDGGGRPYNEQFF,TGTGCCAGTGATGGGGGCGGGAGACCCTACAATGAGCAGTTCTTC
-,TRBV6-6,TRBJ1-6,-,CASSYSGAENSPLHF,TGTGCCAGCAGTTACAGCGGGGCGGAAAATTCACCCCTCCACTTT
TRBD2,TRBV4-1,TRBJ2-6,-,CASSPGLAGAGANVLTF,TGCGCCAGCAGCCCAGGACTAGCGGGAGCTGGGGCCAACGTCCTGACTTTC
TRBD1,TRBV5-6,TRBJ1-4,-,CASSRNPGQGQEKLFF,TGTGCCAGCAGCAGAAACCCGGGACAGGGGCAAGAAAAACTGTTTTTT
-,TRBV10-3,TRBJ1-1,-,CAISTSTQGLTEAFF,TGTGCCATCAGCACCTCAACCCAGGGTCTTACTGAAGCTTTCTTT
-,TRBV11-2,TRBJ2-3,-,CASSLTGRSSTDTQYF,TGTGCCAGCAGCTTAACGGGGAGGAGTAGCACAGATACGCAGTATTTT
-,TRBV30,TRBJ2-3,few,CAWINRGSSRDTQYF,TGTGCCTGGATAAATCGAGGTAGCAGTCGTGATACGCAGTATTTT
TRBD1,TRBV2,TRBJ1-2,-,CARGTGYGYTF,TGTGCCAGAGGGACAGGGTATGGCTACACCTTC
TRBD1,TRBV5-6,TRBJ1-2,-,CASSFTGGSDRSYTF,TGTGCCAGCAGCTTTACAGGGGGTTCCGACCGTAGCTACACCTTC
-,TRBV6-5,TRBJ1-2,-,CASRPLTGYYGYTF,TGTGCCAGCAGACCTCTTACAGGGTACTATGGCTACACCTTC
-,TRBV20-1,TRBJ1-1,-,CSASPAGTFF,TGCAGTGCTAGTCCCGCGGGGACTTTCTTT
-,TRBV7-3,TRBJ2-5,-,CASSPEPGTIETQYF,TGTGCCAGCAGCCCCGAACCGGGGACAATTGAGACCCAGTACTTC
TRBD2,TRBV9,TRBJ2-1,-,CASSVGSGVVNEQFF,TGTGCCAGCAGCGTAGGGAGCGGGGTGGTCAATGAGCAGTTCTTC
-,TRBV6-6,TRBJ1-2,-,CASNEPLTNYGYTF,TGTGCCAGCAACGAGCCGCTAACTAACTATGGCTACACCTTC
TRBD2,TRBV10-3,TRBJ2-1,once,CAISESRASGDHNEQFF,TGTGCCATCAGTGAGTCGCGGGCTAGCGGGGACCACAATGAGCAGTTCTTC
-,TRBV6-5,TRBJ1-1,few,CAAGEESTEAFF,TGTGCCGCGGGGGAAGAGAGCACTGAAGCTTTCTTT
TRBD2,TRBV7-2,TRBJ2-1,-,CASTAPGTSGILSYNEQFF,TGTGCCAGCACCGCCCCCGGGACTAGCGGGATTCTCTCCTACAATGAGCAGTTCTTC
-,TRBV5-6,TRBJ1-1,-,CASSLAGTANTEAFF,TGTGCCAGCAGCTTAGCCGGGACTGCGAACACTGAAGCTTTCTTT
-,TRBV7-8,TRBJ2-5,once,CASSTQGTEQYF,TGTGCCAGCAGCACCCAGGGTACGGAGCAGTACTTC
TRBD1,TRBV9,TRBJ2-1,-,CASSVGPGGRDNEQFF,TGTGCCAGCAGCGTAGGTCCAGGGGGTAGGGACAATGAGCAGTTCTTC
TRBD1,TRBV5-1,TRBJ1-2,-,CASSPGQGSGGYTF,TGCGCCAGCAGCCCCGGACAGGGTTCGGGGGGCTACACCTTC
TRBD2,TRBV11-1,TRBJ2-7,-,CASSLPGGSSYEQYF,TGTGCCAGCAGCTTACCTGGCGGGAGCTCCTACGAGCAGTACTTC
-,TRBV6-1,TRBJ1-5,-,CASSDGMAQPQHF,TGTGCCAGCAGTGACGGGATGGCTCAGCCCCAGCATTTT